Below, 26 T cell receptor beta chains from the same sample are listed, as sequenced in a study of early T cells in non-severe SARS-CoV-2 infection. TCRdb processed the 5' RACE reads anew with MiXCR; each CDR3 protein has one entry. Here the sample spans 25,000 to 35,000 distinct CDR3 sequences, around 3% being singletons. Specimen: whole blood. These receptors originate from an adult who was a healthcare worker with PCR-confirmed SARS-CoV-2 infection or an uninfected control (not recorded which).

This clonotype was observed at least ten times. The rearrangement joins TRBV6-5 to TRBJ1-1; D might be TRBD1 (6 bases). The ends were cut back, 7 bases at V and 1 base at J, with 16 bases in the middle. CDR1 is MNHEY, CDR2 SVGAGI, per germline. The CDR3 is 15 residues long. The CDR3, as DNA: TGTGCCAGCACTCTACCGGGACACGGGAACACTGAAGCTTTCTTT. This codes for CASTLPGHGNTEAFF.

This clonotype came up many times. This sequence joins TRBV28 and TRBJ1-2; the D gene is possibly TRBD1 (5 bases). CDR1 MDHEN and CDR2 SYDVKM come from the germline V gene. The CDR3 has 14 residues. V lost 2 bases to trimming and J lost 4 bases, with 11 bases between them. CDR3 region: CASSLGPGTYGYTF. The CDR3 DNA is TGTGCCAGCAGTTTAGGACCAGGGACCTATGGCTACACCTTC.

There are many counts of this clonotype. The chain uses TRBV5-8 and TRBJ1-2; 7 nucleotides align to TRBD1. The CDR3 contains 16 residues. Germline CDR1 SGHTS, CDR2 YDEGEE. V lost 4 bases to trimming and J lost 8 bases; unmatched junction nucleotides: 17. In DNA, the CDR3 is TGTGCCAGCAGCGACGGCCGGGGGCAGGGGGAACCCGGCTACACCTTC. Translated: CASSDGRGQGEPGYTF.

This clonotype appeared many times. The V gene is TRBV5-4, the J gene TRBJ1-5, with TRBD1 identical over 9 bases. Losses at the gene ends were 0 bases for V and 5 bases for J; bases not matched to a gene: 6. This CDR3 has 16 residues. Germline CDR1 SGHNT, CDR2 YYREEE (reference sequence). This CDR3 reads CASSLGGTGGYQPQHF. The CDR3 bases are TGTGCCAGCAGCTTGGGGGGCACAGGGGGCTATCAGCCCCAGCATTTT.

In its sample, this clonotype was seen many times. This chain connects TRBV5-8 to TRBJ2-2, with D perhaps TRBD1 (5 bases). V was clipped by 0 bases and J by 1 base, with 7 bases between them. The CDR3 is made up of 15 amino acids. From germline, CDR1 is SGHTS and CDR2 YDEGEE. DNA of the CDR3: TGTGCCAGCAGCTTGGAAAGGGGGAACACCGGGGAGCTGTTTTTT. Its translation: CASSLERGNTGELFF.

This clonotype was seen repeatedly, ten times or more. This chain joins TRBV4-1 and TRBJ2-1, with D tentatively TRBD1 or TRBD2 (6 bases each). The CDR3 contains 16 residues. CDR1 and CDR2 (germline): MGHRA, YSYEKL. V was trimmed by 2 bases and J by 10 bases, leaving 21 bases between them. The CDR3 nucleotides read TGCGCCAGCAGCCAATCGAGGGACGGGGGACAATCAGAGCAGTTCTTC. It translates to CASSQSRDGGQSEQFF.

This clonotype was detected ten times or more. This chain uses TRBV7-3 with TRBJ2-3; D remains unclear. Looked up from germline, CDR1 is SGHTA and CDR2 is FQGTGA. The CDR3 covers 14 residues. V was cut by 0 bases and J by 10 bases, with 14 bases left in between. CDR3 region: CASSLTTDQLPQYF. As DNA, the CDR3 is TGTGCCAGCAGCTTAACTACGGACCAACTTCCGCAGTATTTT.

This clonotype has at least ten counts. The CDR3 sequence: CASTDALDRRDEKLFF. CDR3 sequence (DNA): TGTGCCAGCACCGACGCATTGGACAGGAGGGATGAAAAACTGTTTTTT. The rearrangement links TRBV6-6 to TRBJ1-4, with 7 bases lining up with TRBD1. Germline V gives CDR1 MNHNY, CDR2 SVGAGI (reference sequence). V lost 7 bases to trimming and J lost 6 bases; unmatched junction nucleotides: 14. The CDR3 is 16 residues long.

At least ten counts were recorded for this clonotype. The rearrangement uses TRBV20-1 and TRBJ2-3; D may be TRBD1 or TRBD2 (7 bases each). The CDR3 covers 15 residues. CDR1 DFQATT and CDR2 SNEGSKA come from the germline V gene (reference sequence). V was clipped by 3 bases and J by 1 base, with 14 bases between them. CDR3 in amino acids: CSARRAGTGTDTQYF. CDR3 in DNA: TGCAGTGCTAGGAGAGCGGGGACAGGCACAGATACGCAGTATTTT.

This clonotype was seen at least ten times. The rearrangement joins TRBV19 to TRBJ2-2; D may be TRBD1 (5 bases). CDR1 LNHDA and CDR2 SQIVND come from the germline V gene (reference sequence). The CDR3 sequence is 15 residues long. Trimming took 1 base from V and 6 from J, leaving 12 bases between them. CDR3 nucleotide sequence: TGTGCCAGTAGTATAGTTGGGGCGCTTCCCGGGGAGCTGTTTTTT. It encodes CASSIVGALPGELFF.

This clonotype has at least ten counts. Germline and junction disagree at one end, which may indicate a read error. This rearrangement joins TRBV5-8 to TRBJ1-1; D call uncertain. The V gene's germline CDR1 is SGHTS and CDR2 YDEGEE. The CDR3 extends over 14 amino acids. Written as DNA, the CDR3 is TGTGTCAGCAGCTTGGCCGGGCCTATCACTGAAGCTTTCTTT. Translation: CVSSLAGPITEAFF.

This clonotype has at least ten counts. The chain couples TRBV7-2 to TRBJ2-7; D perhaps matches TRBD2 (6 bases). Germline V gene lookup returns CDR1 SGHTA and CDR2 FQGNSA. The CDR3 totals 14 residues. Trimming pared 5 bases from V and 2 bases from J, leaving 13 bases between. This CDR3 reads CASSQIAAAYEQYV. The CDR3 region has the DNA TGTGCCAGCAGCCAGATAGCGGCAGCCTACGAGCAGTACGTC.

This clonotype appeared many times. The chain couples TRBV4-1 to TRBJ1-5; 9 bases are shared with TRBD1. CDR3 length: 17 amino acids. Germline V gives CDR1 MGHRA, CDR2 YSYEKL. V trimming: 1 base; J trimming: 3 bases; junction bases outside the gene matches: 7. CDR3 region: CASSQVTGTGYNQPQHF. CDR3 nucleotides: TGCGCCAGCAGCCAAGTCACCGGGACAGGGTACAATCAGCCCCAGCATTTT.

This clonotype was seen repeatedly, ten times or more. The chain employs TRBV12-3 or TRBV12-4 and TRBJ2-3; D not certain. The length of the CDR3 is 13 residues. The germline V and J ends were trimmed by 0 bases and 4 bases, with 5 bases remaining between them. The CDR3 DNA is TGTGCCAGCAGTTTAGCGGATGCAGATACGCAGTATTTT. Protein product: CASSLADADTQYF.

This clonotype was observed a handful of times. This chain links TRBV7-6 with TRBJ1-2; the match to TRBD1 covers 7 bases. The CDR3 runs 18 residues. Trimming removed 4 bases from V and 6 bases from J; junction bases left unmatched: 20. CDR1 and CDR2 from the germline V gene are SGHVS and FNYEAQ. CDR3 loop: CASSSRRTGGMAGNGYTF. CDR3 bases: TGTGCCAGCAGCTCTCGACGGACAGGCGGCATGGCGGGGAATGGCTACACCTTC.

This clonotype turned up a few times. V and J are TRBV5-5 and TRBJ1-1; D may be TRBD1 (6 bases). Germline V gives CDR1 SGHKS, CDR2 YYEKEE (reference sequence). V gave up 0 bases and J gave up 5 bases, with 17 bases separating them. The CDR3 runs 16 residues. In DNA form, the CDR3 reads TGTGCCAGCAGCTTGGACCAGGGGCGCGCGGGGACTGAAGCTTTCTTT. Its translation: CASSLDQGRAGTEAFF. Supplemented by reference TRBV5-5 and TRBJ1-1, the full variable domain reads DAGVTQSPTHLIKTRGQQVTLRCSPISGHKSVSWYQQVLGQGPQFIFQYYEKEERGRGNFPDRFSARQFPNYSSELNVNALLLGDSALYLCASSLDQGRAGTEAFFGQGTRLTVV.

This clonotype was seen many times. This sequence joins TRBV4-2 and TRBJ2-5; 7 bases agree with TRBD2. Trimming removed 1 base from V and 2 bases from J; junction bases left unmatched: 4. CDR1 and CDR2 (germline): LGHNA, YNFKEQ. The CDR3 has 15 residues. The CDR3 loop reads CASSQAGGLQETQYF. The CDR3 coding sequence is TGTGCCAGCAGCCAAGCGGGGGGACTACAAGAGACCCAGTACTTC.

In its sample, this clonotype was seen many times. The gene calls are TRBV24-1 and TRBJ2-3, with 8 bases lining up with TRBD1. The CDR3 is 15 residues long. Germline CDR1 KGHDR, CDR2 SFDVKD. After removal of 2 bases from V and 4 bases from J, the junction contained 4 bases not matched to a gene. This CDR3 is CATSDSRGRPDTQYF. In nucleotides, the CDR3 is TGTGCCACCAGTGATTCCAGGGGGCGCCCAGATACGCAGTATTTT.

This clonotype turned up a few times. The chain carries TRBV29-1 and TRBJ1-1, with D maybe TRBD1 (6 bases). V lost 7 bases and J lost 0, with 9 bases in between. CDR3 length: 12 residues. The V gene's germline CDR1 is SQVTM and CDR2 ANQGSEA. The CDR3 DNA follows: TGCAGCGCTAAGGGGGTGAACACTGAAGCTTTCTTT. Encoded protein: CSAKGVNTEAFF.

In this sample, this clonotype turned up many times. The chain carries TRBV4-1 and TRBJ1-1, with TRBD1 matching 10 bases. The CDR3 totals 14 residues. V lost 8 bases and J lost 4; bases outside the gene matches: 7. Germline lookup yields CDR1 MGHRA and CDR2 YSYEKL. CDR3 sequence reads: CASLPTGGITEAFF. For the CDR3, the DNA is TGCGCCAGCCTTCCGACAGGGGGCATCACTGAAGCTTTCTTT.

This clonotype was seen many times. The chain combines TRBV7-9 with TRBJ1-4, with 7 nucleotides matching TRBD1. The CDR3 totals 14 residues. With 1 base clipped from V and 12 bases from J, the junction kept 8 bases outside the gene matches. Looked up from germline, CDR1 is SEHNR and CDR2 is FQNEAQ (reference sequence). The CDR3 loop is CASSLDVTGNELFF. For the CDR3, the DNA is TGTGCCAGCAGCTTAGATGTGACAGGGAATGAACTGTTTTTT.

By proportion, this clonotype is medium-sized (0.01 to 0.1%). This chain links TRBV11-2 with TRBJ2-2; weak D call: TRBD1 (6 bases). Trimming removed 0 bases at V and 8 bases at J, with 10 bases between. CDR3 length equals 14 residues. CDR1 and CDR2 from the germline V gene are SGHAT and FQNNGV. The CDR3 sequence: CASSLEPGTGELFF. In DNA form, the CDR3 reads TGTGCCAGCAGCTTAGAACCGGGGACAGGGGAGCTGTTTTTT.

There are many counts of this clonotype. The CDR3: CASSFGRGSNYGYTF. As DNA, the CDR3 is TGTGCCAGCAGTTTTGGGAGGGGATCTAACTATGGCTACACCTTC. The rearrangement uses TRBV12-3 or TRBV12-4 and TRBJ1-2, with D maybe TRBD1 (5 bases). V was pared by 3 bases and J by 0 bases, with 11 bases between. CDR3 length: 15 amino acids.

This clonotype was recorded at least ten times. The CDR3 region is CASSLSRRKQETQYF. DNA for the CDR3: TGTGCCAGCAGTTTAAGTCGGAGGAAGCAAGAGACCCAGTACTTC. The rearrangement joins TRBV12-3 or TRBV12-4 to TRBJ2-5; D possibly corresponds to TRBD2 (5 bases). The CDR3 is 15 residues long. V lost 2 bases and J 2 bases, leaving 12 bases between the germline ends.

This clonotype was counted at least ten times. Here the CDR3 reads CATSDLGPAGADNEQFF. CDR3 coding DNA: TGTGCCACCAGTGATTTGGGCCCGGCAGGGGCGGACAATGAGCAGTTCTTC. The V and J genes are TRBV24-1 and TRBJ2-1; possible D gene TRBD1, 6 bases. V was shortened by 0 bases and J by 5 bases, with 16 bases between the two germline ends. The germline V gene encodes CDR1 KGHDR and CDR2 SFDVKD. This CDR3 region has 17 residues.

CDR3 in DNA: TGCAGTGCTAGAGATTACAGGGGACCTTCACCCCTCCACTTT. It encodes CSARDYRGPSPLHF. V gene TRBV20-1 combines with J gene TRBJ1-6; TRBD1 matches 7 bases. CDR1 DFQATT and CDR2 SNEGSKA come from the germline V gene (reference sequence). There are 14 residues in the CDR3. With 0 bases clipped from V and 9 bases from J, the junction kept 5 bases outside the gene matches.